A selection of T cell receptor beta chains follows, all from one sample in a study of OX40 agonist ivuxolimab in advanced cancers. The table came from immunoSEQ multiplex PCR; TCRdb's copy has only in-frame clones and leaves some out. This sample yields 70,000 to 95,000 clones, of which about 86% are seen a single time; roughly 0.76% belongs to the top ten. The material was CD4+ or CD8+ T cells sorted from blood, obtained in a trial of the OX40 agonist ivuxolimab. These receptors came from an adult with an advanced solid tumor such as melanoma, head and neck, liver or kidney cancer. Both conserved end residues are part of each CDR3. The D gene is left open where the match is weak. Some rows have no size entry. The others give once, few or many, or a class for an expanded clone.

>NA|NA|TRBJ1-2|TRBV28
CASSGGRGDGYTF
TGTGCCAGCAGTGGGGGTCGGGGGGACGGCTACACCTTC
>TRBD1|NA|TRBJ2-5|TRBV9
CASSPSRGLKGETQYF
TGTGCCAGCAGCCCTTCCAGGGGGTTGAAAGGGGAGACCCAGTACTTC
>NA|NA|TRBJ2-1|TRBV2
CASRSPYNEQFF
TGTGCCAGCAGAAGCCCGTACAATGAGCAGTTCTTC
>NA|NA|TRBJ2-7|TRBV19
CASSMQDSYSYEQYF
TGTGCCAGTAGTATGCAGGACTCCTACTCCTACGAGCAGTACTTC
>NA|medium-sized|TRBJ2-7|TRBV7-8
CASSLRRDLAYEQYF
TGTGCCAGCAGCTTGAGGCGAGACTTGGCCTACGAGCAGTACTTC
>TRBD1|once|TRBJ2-1|TRBV7-2
CASSFYRDRVNEQFF
TGTGCCAGCAGCTTTTACCGGGACAGGGTCAATGAGCAGTTCTTC
>NA|NA|TRBJ2-7|TRBV7-3
CASSSTRREQYF
TGTGCCAGCAGCTCGACACGAAGGGAGCAGTACTTC
>NA|NA|TRBJ2-2|TRBV27
CASSLWQGTGELFF
TGTGCCAGCAGTTTATGGCAGGGCACCGGGGAGCTGTTTTTT
>TRBD1|NA|TRBJ1-1|TRBV18
CASSLGQSVNTEAFF
TGTGCCAGCTCCCTGGGACAGTCCGTGAACACTGAAGCTTTCTTT
>NA|NA|TRBJ1-2|TRBV7-9
CASTRPGVVDYGYTF
TGTGCCAGCACCCGTCCGGGGGTGGTGGACTATGGCTACACCTTC
>NA|NA|TRBJ2-6|TRBV25-1
CASSERGAAGANVLTF
TGTGCCAGCAGTGAACGGGGGGCGGCCGGGGCCAACGTCCTGACTTTC
>NA|many|TRBJ2-3|TRBV7-9
CASSLGSTDTQYF
TGTGCCAGCAGCTTAGGGAGCACAGATACGCAGTATTTT
>NA|NA|TRBJ2-7|TRBV30
CAWTPDRLYEQYF
TGTGCCTGGACCCCCGACAGGCTCTACGAGCAGTACTTC
>NA|NA|TRBJ2-7|TRBV30
CAWRRQGLYEQYF
TGTGCCTGGAGGAGGCAGGGGTTGTACGAGCAGTACTTC
>NA|NA|TRBJ2-4|TRBV5-4
CASSQTGQGGLSAKNIQYF
TGTGCCAGCAGCCAGACGGGGCAGGGCGGATTGTCGGCCAAAAACATTCAGTACTTC
>TRBD1|few|TRBJ1-1|TRBV10-2
CASSQQGAFVEAFF
TGCGCCAGCAGTCAACAGGGGGCATTTGTTGAAGCTTTCTTT
>NA|once|TRBJ1-5|TRBV19
CATSAARSLGNQPQHF
TGTGCCACCTCGGCCGCTCGGTCGCTAGGCAATCAGCCCCAGCATTTT
>NA|few|TRBJ1-1|TRBV2
CASSENSRTEAFF
TGTGCCAGCAGTGAAAACAGCAGGACTGAAGCTTTCTTT
>NA|NA|TRBJ2-1|TRBV4-2
CASSLGVNEQFF
TGTGCCAGCAGCCTCGGGGTGAATGAGCAGTTCTTC
>NA|NA|TRBJ1-5|TRBV19
CASSPGRPQHF
TGTGCCAGTAGTCCTGGGCGGCCCCAGCATTTT
>TRBD1|NA|TRBJ2-7|TRBV18
CASSPADREFYEQYF
TGTGCCAGCTCACCCGCGGACAGGGAATTCTACGAGCAGTACTTC
>NA|few|TRBJ2-7|TRBV6-5
CASRRRTNSYEQYF
TGTGCCAGCAGGAGACGGACGAATTCCTACGAGCAGTACTTC
>TRBD2|NA|TRBJ2-3|TRBV7-2
CASSLIPASGPDTQYF
TGTGCCAGCAGCTTAATACCGGCTAGCGGCCCAGATACGCAGTATTTT
>TRBD2|few|TRBJ2-3|TRBV4-1
CASSQPGLAGGRDTQYF
TGCGCCAGCAGCCAGCCGGGACTAGCGGGGGGCCGGGATACGCAGTATTTT
>NA|NA|TRBJ1-3|TRBV28
CASSSARTMSTIYF
TGTGCCAGCAGTTCCGCCCGGACAATGAGTACCATATATTTT
>NA|NA|TRBJ1-2|TRBV30
CAWNPMGGVGYTF
TGTGCCTGGAACCCGATGGGAGGGGTTGGCTACACCTTC
>TRBD1|NA|TRBJ1-1|TRBV19
CASSPQTGRRTEAFF
TGTGCCAGTAGTCCCCAGACAGGGCGTCGGACTGAAGCTTTCTTT
>NA|few|TRBJ1-3|TRBV5-1
CASSLGEVKAGNTIYF
TGCGCCAGCAGCTTGGGCGAAGTCAAGGCTGGAAACACCATATATTTT
>NA|NA|TRBJ1-2|TRBV19
CASTPGVNYGYTF
TGTGCCAGTACCCCGGGGGTCAACTATGGCTACACCTTC
>NA|few|TRBJ1-2|TRBV6-5
CASSTTGSQGGYTF
TGTGCCAGCAGTACAACCGGGTCCCAGGGTGGCTACACCTTC
>NA|NA|TRBJ2-7|TRBV30
CAWSRGPREQYF
TGTGCCTGGAGCCGGGGACCGAGGGAGCAGTACTTC
>TRBD1|NA|TRBJ1-4|TRBV11-2
CASSPDRVVEKLFF
TGTGCCAGCAGCCCAGACAGGGTGGTTGAAAAACTGTTTTTT
>NA|NA|TRBJ2-3|TRBV6-1
CASSEGFLPTDTQYF
TGTGCCAGCAGTGAAGGGTTCTTACCCACAGATACGCAGTATTTT
>TRBD1|NA|TRBJ2-6|TRBV19
CASSTRDRDSGANVLTF
TGTGCCAGTAGTACCCGGGACAGGGATTCTGGGGCCAACGTCCTGACTTTC
>NA|NA|TRBJ1-4|TRBV4-1
CASSQGAGQGEKLFF
TGCGCCAGCAGCCAAGGTGCAGGGCAAGGAGAAAAACTGTTTTTT
>TRBD1|once|TRBJ1-4|TRBV27
CASSSQGAGNEKLFF
TGTGCCAGCAGTTCACAGGGGGCAGGTAATGAAAAACTGTTTTTT
>NA|NA|TRBJ1-1|TRBV10-3
CAISGGMNTEAFF
TGTGCCATCAGTGGGGGGATGAACACTGAAGCTTTCTTT
>NA|NA|TRBJ1-2|TRBV11-3
CASSLDAGNGYTF
TGTGCCAGCAGCTTAGATGCAGGTAACGGCTACACCTTC
>NA|NA|TRBJ1-2|TRBV7-8
CASSTHRASNYGYTF
TGTGCCAGCAGCACCCACAGGGCCTCTAACTATGGCTACACCTTC
>TRBD2|NA|TRBJ2-2|TRBV5-1
CASSLVLAENTGELFF
TGCGCCAGCAGCTTGGTCCTAGCGGAAAACACCGGGGAGCTGTTTTTT
>NA|once|TRBJ2-5|TRBV10-3
CATRQQETQYF
TGTGCCACCAGACAGCAAGAGACCCAGTACTTC
>TRBD1|NA|TRBJ1-5|TRBV27
CASSPEDRGHQPQHF
TGTGCCAGCAGTCCCGAGGACAGGGGGCATCAGCCCCAGCATTTT
>NA|NA|TRBJ1-2|TRBV14
CASSQDTHNYGYTF
TGTGCCAGCAGCCAAGACACACACAACTATGGCTACACCTTC
>NA|NA|TRBJ2-1|TRBV6-5
CASSRTAYNEQFF
TGTGCCAGCAGTAGGACAGCCTACAATGAGCAGTTCTTC
>NA|few|TRBJ1-6|TRBV18
CASSPLGQTNSPLHF
TGTGCCAGCTCACCCTTGGGACAAACGAATTCACCCCTCCACTTT
>NA|NA|TRBJ2-5|TRBV28
CASSSPTGGQETQYF
TGTGCCAGCAGTTCCCCCACTGGGGGTCAAGAGACCCAGTACTTC
>TRBD1|NA|TRBJ1-5|TRBV30
CAWRGQGQGPQHF
TGTGCCTGGAGAGGACAGGGGCAGGGACCCCAGCATTTT
>TRBD1|once|TRBJ1-4|TRBV5-1
CASSPNAGTAYEKLFF
TGCGCCAGCAGCCCAAATGCCGGGACAGCTTATGAAAAACTGTTTTTT
>NA|NA|TRBJ2-5|TRBV4-2
CASSPPDQETQYF
TGTGCCAGCAGCCCCCCGGACCAAGAGACCCAGTACTTC
>NA|NA|TRBJ2-7|TRBV10-2
CASTQGQFYEQYF
TGCGCCAGCACTCAAGGACAGTTCTACGAGCAGTACTTC
>NA|NA|TRBJ2-3|TRBV9
CASSVDGSSTDTQYF
TGTGCCAGCAGCGTTGACGGGAGCAGCACAGATACGCAGTATTTT
>NA|NA|TRBJ2-3|TRBV11-3
CASSRTGQGGTDTQYF
TGTGCCAGCAGCCGCACCGGCCAGGGCGGCACAGATACGCAGTATTTT
>TRBD2|NA|TRBJ2-1|TRBV14
CASSPAGVGNEQFF
TGTGCCAGCAGCCCAGCGGGGGTTGGGAATGAGCAGTTCTTC